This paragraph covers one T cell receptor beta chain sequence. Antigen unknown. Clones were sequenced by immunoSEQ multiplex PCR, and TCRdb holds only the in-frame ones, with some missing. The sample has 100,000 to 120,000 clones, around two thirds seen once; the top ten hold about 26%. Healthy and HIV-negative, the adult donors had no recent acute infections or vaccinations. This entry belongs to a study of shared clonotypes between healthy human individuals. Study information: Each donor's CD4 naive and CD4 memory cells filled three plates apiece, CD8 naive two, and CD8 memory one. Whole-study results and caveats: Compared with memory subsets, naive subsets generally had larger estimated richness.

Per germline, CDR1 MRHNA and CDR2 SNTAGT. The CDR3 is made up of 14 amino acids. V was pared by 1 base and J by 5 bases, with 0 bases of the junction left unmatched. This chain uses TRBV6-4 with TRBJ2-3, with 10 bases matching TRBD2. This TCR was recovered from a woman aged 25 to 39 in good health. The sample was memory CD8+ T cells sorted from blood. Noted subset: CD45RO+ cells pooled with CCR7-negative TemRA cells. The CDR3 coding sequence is TGTGCCAGCAGTGACTTAGCGGGAGGAGATACGCAGTATTTT. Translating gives CASSDLAGGDTQYF.